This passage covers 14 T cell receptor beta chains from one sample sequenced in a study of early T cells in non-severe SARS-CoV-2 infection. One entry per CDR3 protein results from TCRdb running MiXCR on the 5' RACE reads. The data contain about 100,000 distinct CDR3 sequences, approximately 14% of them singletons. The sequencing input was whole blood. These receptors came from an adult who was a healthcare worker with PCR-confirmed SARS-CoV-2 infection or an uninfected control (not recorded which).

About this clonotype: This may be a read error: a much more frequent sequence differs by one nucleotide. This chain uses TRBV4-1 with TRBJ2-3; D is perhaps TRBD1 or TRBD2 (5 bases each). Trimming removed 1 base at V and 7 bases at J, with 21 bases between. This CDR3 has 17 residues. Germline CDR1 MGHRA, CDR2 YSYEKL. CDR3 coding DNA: TGCGCCAGCAGCCAAGTAGGCAGGGTAGGGAGAAAATATACGCAGTATTTT. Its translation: CASSQVGRVGRKYTQYF.

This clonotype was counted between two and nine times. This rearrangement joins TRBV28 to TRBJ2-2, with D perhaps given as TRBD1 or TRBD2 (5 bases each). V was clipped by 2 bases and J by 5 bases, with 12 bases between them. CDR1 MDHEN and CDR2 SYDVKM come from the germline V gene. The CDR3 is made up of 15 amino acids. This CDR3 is CASSLPGTDTGELFF. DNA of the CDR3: TGTGCCAGCAGTTTACCCGGGACGGATACCGGGGAGCTGTTTTTT.

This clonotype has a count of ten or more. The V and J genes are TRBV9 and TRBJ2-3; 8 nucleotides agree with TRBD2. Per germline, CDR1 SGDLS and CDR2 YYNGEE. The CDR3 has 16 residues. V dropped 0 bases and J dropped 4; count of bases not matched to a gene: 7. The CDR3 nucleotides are TGTGCCAGCAGCGTAGCTCAGCGGGAGCCCCCAGATACGCAGTATTTT. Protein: CASSVAQREPPDTQYF.

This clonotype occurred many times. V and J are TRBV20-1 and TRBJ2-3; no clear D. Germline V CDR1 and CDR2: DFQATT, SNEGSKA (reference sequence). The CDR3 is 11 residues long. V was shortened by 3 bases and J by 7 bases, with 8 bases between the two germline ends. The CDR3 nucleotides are TGCAGTGCTAGGTTCGGCTATACGCAGTATTTT. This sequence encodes CSARFGYTQYF.

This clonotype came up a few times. CDR3 sequence: CSVVQGTGAYEQYF. The CDR3 region has the DNA TGCAGCGTTGTACAGGGGACAGGGGCCTACGAGCAGTACTTC. The chain employs TRBV29-1 and TRBJ2-7; the match to TRBD1 covers 10 bases. This CDR3 is 14 amino acids long. CDR1 SQVTM and CDR2 ANQGSEA come from the germline V gene. V was clipped by 4 bases and J by 2 bases; unmatched bases: 5.

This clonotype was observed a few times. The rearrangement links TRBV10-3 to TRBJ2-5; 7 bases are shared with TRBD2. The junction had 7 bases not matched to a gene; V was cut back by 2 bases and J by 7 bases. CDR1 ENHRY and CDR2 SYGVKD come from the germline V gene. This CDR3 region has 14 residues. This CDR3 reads CAISEGPPGGTQYF. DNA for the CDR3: TGTGCCATCAGTGAGGGACCGCCGGGGGGGACCCAGTACTTC.

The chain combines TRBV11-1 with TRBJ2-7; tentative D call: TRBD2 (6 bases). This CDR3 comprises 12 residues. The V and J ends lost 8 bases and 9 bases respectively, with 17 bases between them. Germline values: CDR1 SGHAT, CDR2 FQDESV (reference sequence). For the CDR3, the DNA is TGTGCCAGCGGGGGGACGGCGCCTGGGCAGTACTTC. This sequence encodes CASGGTAPGQYF.

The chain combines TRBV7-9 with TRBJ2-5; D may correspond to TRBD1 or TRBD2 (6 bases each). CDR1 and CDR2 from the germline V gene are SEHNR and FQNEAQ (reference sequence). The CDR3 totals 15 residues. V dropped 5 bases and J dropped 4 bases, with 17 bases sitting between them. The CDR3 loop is CASSTLRGVRETQYF. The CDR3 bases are TGTGCCAGCAGCACCCTAAGGGGGGTCCGAGAGACCCAGTACTTC.

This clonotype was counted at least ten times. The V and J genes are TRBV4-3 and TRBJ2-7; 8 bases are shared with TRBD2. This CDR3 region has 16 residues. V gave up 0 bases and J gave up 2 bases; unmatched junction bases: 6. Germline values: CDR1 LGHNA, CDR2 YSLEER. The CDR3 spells CASSQEQTSGTYEQYF. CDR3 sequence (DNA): TGCGCCAGCAGCCAAGAACAAACTAGCGGAACCTACGAGCAGTACTTC.

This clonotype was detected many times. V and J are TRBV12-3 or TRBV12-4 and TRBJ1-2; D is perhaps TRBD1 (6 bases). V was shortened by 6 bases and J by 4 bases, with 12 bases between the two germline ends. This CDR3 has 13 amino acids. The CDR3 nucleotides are TGTGCCAGCAGGATGGACAGAATCTATGGCTACACCTTC. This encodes CASRMDRIYGYTF.

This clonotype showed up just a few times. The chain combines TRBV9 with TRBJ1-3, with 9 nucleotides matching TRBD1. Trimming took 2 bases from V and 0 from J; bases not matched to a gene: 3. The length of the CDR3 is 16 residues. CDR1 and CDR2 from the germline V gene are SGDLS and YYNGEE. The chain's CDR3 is CASSVGQGISGNTIYF. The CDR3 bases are TGTGCCAGCAGCGTCGGACAGGGGATCTCTGGAAACACCATATATTTT. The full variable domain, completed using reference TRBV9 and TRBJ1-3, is DSGVTQTPKHLITATGQRVTLRCSPRSGDLSVYWYQQSLDQGLQFLIQYYNGEERAKGNILERFSAQQFPDLHSELNLSSLELGDSALYFCASSVGQGISGNTIYFGEGSWLTVV.

The CDR3 coding sequence is TGTGCCATCAGTGATAGGACGGGGGCAGATACGCAGTATTTT. The encoded protein is CAISDRTGADTQYF. V gene TRBV10-3 combines with J gene TRBJ2-3; TRBD2 is a possible D gene (6 bases). Trimming removed 3 bases at V and 4 bases at J, with 11 bases between. The CDR3 consists of 14 residues. Looked up from germline, CDR1 is ENHRY and CDR2 is SYGVKD.

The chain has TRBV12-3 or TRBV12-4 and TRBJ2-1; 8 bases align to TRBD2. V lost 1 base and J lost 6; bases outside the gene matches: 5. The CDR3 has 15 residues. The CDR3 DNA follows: TGTGCCAGCAGTTTAGGGACTAGCAATCTCAATGAGCAGTTCTTC. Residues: CASSLGTSNLNEQFF.

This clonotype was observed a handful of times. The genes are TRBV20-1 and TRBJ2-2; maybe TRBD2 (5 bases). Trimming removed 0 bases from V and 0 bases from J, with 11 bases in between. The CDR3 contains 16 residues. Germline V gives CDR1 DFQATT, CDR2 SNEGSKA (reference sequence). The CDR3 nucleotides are TGCAGTGCTAGAGATCAGGAGGCCGCGAACACCGGGGAGCTGTTTTTT. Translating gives CSARDQEAANTGELFF.